This T cell receptor beta chain was sequenced in a study of regulatory T cells in long-lasting Graves disease. V was shortened by 5 bases and J by 0 bases, with 11 bases between the two germline ends. The CDR3 length is 15 residues. Study observations and caveats: Compared with new cases, persistent Graves' patients showed reduced TCR diversity. Persistent disease showed a preference for TRBV28, TRBJ1-2 and TRBJ2-5.

As for this clonotype: Its antigen is currently unknown.

Time point defined: newly diagnosed GD, antithyroid drugs for less than 3 months. TCR sequences were obtained from RNA taken from PBMCs. Assembly of TCR beta libraries relied on iRepertoire HTBI primers together with Arm-PCR of CDR3 regions. TCRdb reprocessed the multiplex PCR reads with MiXCR, giving one entry per CDR3 protein. Among about 560,000 distinct CDR3 sequences, about 16% were seen once, and the ten largest hold about 12%. These data were also reused for a study on T cells in Graves' hyperthyroidism and ophthalmopathy. That work contributes: First-round RT-PCR targeting the TCR CDR3 was performed with the HTBI primer set.

The V gene is TRBV12-3 or TRBV12-4, the J gene TRBJ1-5; D remains ambiguous. The sequencing here drew on peripheral blood mononuclear cells (PBMCs), taken at new diagnosis, from a patient treated with antithyroid drugs. This sequence was found in a man younger than 35 with Graves disease. The CDR3 bases are TGTGCCAGCAGTACGGACGGCCATAGCAATCAGCCCCAGCATTTT. Protein sequence: CASSTDGHSNQPQHF.